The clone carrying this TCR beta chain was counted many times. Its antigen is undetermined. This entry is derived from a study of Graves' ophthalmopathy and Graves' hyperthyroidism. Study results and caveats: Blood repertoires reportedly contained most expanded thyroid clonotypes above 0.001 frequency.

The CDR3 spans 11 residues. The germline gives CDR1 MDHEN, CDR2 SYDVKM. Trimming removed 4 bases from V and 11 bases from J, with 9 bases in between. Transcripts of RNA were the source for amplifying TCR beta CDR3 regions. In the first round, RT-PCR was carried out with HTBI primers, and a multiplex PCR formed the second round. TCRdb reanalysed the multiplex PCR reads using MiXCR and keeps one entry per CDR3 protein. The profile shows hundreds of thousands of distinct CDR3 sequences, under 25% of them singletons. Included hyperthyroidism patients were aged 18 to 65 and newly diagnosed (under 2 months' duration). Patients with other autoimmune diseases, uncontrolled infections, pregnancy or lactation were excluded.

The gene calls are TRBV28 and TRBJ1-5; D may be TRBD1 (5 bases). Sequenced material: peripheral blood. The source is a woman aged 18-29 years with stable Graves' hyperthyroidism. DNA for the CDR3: TGTGCCAGCAGTTCCCCACAGGCCCAGCATTTT. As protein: CASSSPQAQHF.